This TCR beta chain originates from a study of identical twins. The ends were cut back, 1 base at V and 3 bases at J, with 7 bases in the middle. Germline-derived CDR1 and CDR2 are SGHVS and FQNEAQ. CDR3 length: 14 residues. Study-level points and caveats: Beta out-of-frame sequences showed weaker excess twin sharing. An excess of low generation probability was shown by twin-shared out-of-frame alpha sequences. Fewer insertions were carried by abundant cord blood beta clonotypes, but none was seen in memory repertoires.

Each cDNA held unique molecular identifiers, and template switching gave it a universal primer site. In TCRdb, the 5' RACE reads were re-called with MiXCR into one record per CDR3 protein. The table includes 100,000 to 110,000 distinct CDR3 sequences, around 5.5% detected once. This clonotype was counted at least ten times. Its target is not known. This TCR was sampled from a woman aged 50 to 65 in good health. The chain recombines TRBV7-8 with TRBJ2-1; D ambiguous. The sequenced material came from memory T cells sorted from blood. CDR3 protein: CASSLDENYNEQFF. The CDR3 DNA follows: TGTGCCAGCAGCTTAGATGAGAACTACAATGAGCAGTTCTTC.